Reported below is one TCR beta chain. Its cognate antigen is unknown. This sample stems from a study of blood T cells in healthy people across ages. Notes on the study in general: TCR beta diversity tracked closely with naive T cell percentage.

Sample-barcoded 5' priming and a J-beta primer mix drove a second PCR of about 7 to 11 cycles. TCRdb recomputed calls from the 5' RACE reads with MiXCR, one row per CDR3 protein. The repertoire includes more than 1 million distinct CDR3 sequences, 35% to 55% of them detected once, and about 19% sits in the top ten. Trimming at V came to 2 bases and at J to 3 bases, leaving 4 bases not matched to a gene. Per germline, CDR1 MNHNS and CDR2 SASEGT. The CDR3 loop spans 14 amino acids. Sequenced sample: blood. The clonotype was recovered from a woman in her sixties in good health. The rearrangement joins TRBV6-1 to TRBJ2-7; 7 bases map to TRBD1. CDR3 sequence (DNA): TGTGCCAGCAGTGAACAGGGGGTGTACTACGAGCAGTACTTC. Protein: CASSEQGVYYEQYF.